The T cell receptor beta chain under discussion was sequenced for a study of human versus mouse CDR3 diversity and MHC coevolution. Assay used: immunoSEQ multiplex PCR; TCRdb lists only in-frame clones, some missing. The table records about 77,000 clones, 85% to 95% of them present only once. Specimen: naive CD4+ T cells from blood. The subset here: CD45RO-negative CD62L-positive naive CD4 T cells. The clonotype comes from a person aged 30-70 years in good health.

DNA for the CDR3: TGCGCCAGCAGCCTAACCCGGGCTAGCGGAGGGGGGGATACGCAGTATTTT. Protein: CASSLTRASGGGDTQYF. The genes are TRBV5-1 and TRBJ2-3; maybe TRBD2 (7 bases). In germline, CDR1 is SGHRS, CDR2 YFSETQ. V lost 4 bases, J lost 6 bases, and 24 bases lay in between. The CDR3 extends over 17 amino acids.